The clone carrying this TCR beta chain was picked up a small number of times. This entry is derived from a study of early stage breast cancer tumors. Overall study context: Each sample averaged about 9.4-fold read coverage.

TCRdb's table, derived via immunoSEQ multiplex PCR, lists solely in-frame clones and lacks some. The sample contains 20,000 to 25,000 clones, about 70% of which appear only once. Germline CDR1 MNHEY, CDR2 SMNVEV (reference sequence). Trimming pared 0 bases from V and 4 bases from J, leaving 16 bases between. This CDR3 comprises 17 residues. What was sequenced was blood. The V and J genes are TRBV27 and TRBJ1-5; TRBD1 might be the D (5 bases). The TCR was taken from a person in their sixties or seventies with breast cancer. The CDR3 here is CASSLSGRLGMNQPQHF. CDR3 nucleotides: TGTGCCAGCAGTTTATCGGGACGACTAGGGATGAATCAGCCCCAGCATTTT.